Following are 24 T cell receptor beta chains from one sample sequenced in a study of cytomegalovirus exposure and HLA in healthy donors. The study ran its PCR with 60 Vbeta and 13 Jbeta primers. TCRdb's copy holds only in-frame clones and misses some; the assay was immunoSEQ multiplex PCR. The table has around 200,000 clones, around 83% seen once. Sequencing used PBMCs. These receptor sequences come from a man aged 50 or older in good health and CMV-seronegative.

CDR3 amino acids: CATSSRVWRGTEAFF. The CDR3 DNA sequence: TGTGCCACCAGCAGCAGAGTCTGGCGGGGAACTGAAGCTTTCTTT. V and J are TRBV15 and TRBJ1-1; D call uncertain. The germline V gene has CDR1 LNHNV and CDR2 YYDKDF (reference sequence). Trimming removed 3 bases from V and 5 bases from J, with 16 bases in between. This CDR3 has 15 residues.

The V gene is TRBV7-2, the J gene TRBJ2-5, with 8 positions matching TRBD2. This CDR3 has 15 amino acids. The junction had 5 bases not matched to a gene; V was cut back by 1 base and J by 4 bases. The V gene's germline CDR1 is SGHTA and CDR2 FQGNSA. The DNA of the CDR3 is TGTGCCAGCAGCTTAGGCGGCGGGGGGTCAGAGACCCAGTACTTC. This codes for CASSLGGGGSETQYF.

This clone turned up a few times. The chain uses TRBV5-1 and TRBJ1-4, with TRBD1 matching over 10 bases. Germline CDR1 SGHRS, CDR2 YFSETQ. The CDR3 totals 14 residues. The trim removed 5 bases at V and 8 bases at J, leaving 6 bases unmatched. DNA for the CDR3: TGCGCCAGCAGAGCCGGGACAGGGGAGGAAAAACTGTTTTTT. Protein: CASRAGTGEEKLFF.

The chain couples TRBV2 to TRBJ1-1; the match to TRBD1 covers 10 bases. J lost 6 bases, V lost 4 bases, and 5 bases had no gene match. Germline V gene sequence: CDR1 SNHLY, CDR2 FYNNEI. This CDR3 has 14 amino acids. The CDR3 region is CASSGDRGWPEAFF. The CDR3, as DNA: TGTGCCAGCAGTGGGGACAGGGGATGGCCTGAAGCTTTCTTT.

V usage is TRBV12-5 and J usage is TRBJ1-6, with a weak D call TRBD1 (5 bases). V was shortened by 4 bases and J by 6 bases, with 13 bases between the two germline ends. The CDR3 has 15 amino acids. The germline V gene encodes CDR1 LGHNT and CDR2 FRNRAP. Here the CDR3 DNA reads TGTGCTAGTGGTTCAAAGACAGTTCCTAATTCACCCCTCCACTTT. This encodes CASGSKTVPNSPLHF.

V gene TRBV18 combines with J gene TRBJ2-7, with TRBD1 matching over 7 bases. Trimming at V came to 4 bases and at J to 3 bases, leaving 3 bases not matched to a gene. The CDR3 sequence is 13 residues long. CDR1 is KGHSH, CDR2 LQKENI, per germline. The CDR3 nucleotides are TGTGCCAGCTCACGACAGGGCTACTACGAGCAGTACTTC. Amino acids: CASSRQGYYEQYF.

This chain joins TRBV4-3 and TRBJ2-1, with 10 bases identical to TRBD2. V dropped 1 base and J dropped 5; count of bases not matched to a gene: 2. This CDR3 is built from 15 residues. CDR1 and CDR2 from the germline V gene are LGHNA and YSLEER. The DNA for the CDR3 is TGCGCCAGCAGCCAAGTGCTAGCGGGAGACAATGAGCAGTTCTTC. Protein: CASSQVLAGDNEQFF.

The chain couples TRBV29-1 to TRBJ2-7; D is possibly TRBD1 (5 bases). This CDR3 is built from 12 residues. Trimming left V 3 bases short and J 7 bases short, with 13 bases between. Germline V CDR1 and CDR2: SQVTM, ANQGSEA. The CDR3 coding sequence is TGCAGCGTTGACGGTCCGGCAGGGGAGCAGTACTTC. Its protein is CSVDGPAGEQYF.

This chain joins TRBV7-2 and TRBJ1-4; 7 bases align to TRBD1. The V gene end was trimmed by 6 bases and the J gene end by 5 bases; junction bases not matched to a gene: 6. CDR3 size: 14 residues. Germline CDR1 reads SGHTA; CDR2 reads FQGNSA. The CDR3 DNA is TGTGCCAGCAGGTTACAGGGGCCCAATGAAAAACTGTTTTTT. Its protein product is CASRLQGPNEKLFF.

The chain has TRBV6-1 and TRBJ1-1, with D possibly matching TRBD1 (5 bases). Trimming cost V 6 bases and J 6 bases, with 14 bases left between them. The CDR3 contains 13 residues. CDR1 is MNHNS and CDR2 is SASEGT in the germline V gene. The CDR3 spells CASSKGVPPEAFF. The CDR3 coding sequence is TGTGCCAGCAGCAAAGGGGTACCCCCTGAAGCTTTCTTT.

The chain joins TRBV19 to TRBJ1-5; TRBD1 agrees at 8 bases. V was pared by 6 bases and J by 5 bases, with 9 bases of the junction left unmatched. Germline CDR1 is LNHDA and CDR2 is SQIVND (reference sequence). The CDR3 contains 15 residues. In DNA form, the CDR3 reads TGTGCCAGTAGAAGTCAGGGGGCCAGGCATCAGCCCCAGCATTTT. Translated: CASRSQGARHQPQHF.

The rearrangement joins TRBV19 to TRBJ1-1; tentative D call: TRBD1 (5 bases). V was clipped by 2 bases and J by 1 base, with 11 bases between them. This CDR3 is 15 amino acids long. Germline CDR1 reads LNHDA; CDR2 reads SQIVND (reference sequence). CDR3 in DNA: TGTGCCAGTAGTATAATGGGGGGAGGGAACACTGAAGCTTTCTTT. Amino acid sequence: CASSIMGGGNTEAFF. The full variable domain, in which reference TRBV19 and TRBJ1-1 provide the parts outside the CDR3, is DGGITQSPKYLFRKEGQNVTLSCEQNLNHDAMYWYRQDPGQGLRLIYYSQIVNDFQKGDIAEGYSVSREKKESFPLTVTSAQKNPTAFYLCASSIMGGGNTEAFFGQGTRLTVV.

The V call is TRBV29-1, the J call TRBJ1-2, with D possibly TRBD1 on 6 matching bases. The CDR3 runs to 12 residues. Germline CDR1 reads SQVTM; CDR2 reads ANQGSEA. V was cut by 6 bases and J by 5 bases, with 13 bases left in between. The CDR3 spells CSVSMQGYGYTF. CDR3 DNA: TGCAGCGTCTCCATGCAGGGGTATGGCTACACCTTC.

The chain carries TRBV5-1 and TRBJ1-4; TRBD1 is a possible D gene (6 bases). Trimming took 3 bases from V and 1 from J, leaving 13 bases between them. Germline V gene lookup returns CDR1 SGHRS and CDR2 YFSETQ. The CDR3 contains 16 residues. In DNA, the CDR3 is TGCGCCAGCAGCTGGCGGGGGCAGGGAACTAATGAAAAACTGTTTTTT. Protein sequence: CASSWRGQGTNEKLFF.

This clone was seen only once. The chain is built from TRBV7-2 and TRBJ2-1, with D possibly being TRBD2 (6 bases). Per the germline V gene, CDR1 is SGHTA and CDR2 is FQGNSA. V was trimmed by 4 bases and J by 5 bases, leaving 21 bases between them. CDR3 length: 17 residues. The CDR3 spells CASSWGASASFDNEQFF. CDR3 DNA: TGTGCCAGCAGCTGGGGTGCTAGCGCCTCCTTCGACAATGAGCAGTTCTTC.

The V call is TRBV4-2, the J call TRBJ2-7, with 13 positions matching TRBD2. Germline-derived CDR1 and CDR2 are LGHNA and YNFKEQ. The CDR3 covers 18 residues. V shed 1 base and J 3 bases; nucleotides not matched to a gene: 9. The CDR3 coding sequence is TGTGCCAGCAGCCAAGGATGGACTAGCGGGAGCGTGGGCTACGAGCAGTACTTC. This codes for CASSQGWTSGSVGYEQYF.

Regarding this clone: The same CDR3 also results from other DNA sequences found in this sample. The chain joins TRBV6-4 to TRBJ1-5; 7 nucleotides line up with TRBD1. Unmatched junction bases numbered 0, after V lost 3 bases and J lost 4 bases. The CDR3 has 13 amino acids. The germline V gene encodes CDR1 MRHNA and CDR2 SNTAGT. CDR3 DNA sequence: TGTGCCAGCAGTGAACAGGGGAATCAGCCCCAGCATTTT. Its translation is CASSEQGNQPQHF.

The CDR3 reads CASSIHRDRDTEAFF. The DNA of the CDR3 is TGTGCCAGCAGTATTCACCGGGACAGGGACACTGAAGCTTTCTTT. This chain uses TRBV6-4 with TRBJ1-1; 9 bases align to TRBD1. The CDR3 loop spans 15 amino acids. Trimming at V came to 5 bases and at J to 3 bases, leaving 7 bases not matched to a gene. The germline CDR1 and CDR2 sequences are MRHNA and SNTAGT.

This clone appeared a few times. V gene TRBV27 combines with J gene TRBJ1-2; 7 bases line up with TRBD1. CDR3 length: 12 amino acids. Germline lookup yields CDR1 MNHEY and CDR2 SMNVEV (reference sequence). V was pared by 5 bases and J by 7 bases, with 4 bases of the junction left unmatched. CDR3 in DNA: TGTGCCAGCAGTACGACAGGGCTTGGCTACACCTTC. This encodes CASSTTGLGYTF.

The chain recombines TRBV19 with TRBJ1-2; D is possibly TRBD1 (5 bases). In germline, CDR1 is LNHDA, CDR2 SQIVND (reference sequence). This CDR3 comprises 14 residues. The V gene lost 6 bases and the J gene lost 4 bases, with 15 bases spanning the gap. CDR3 amino acids: CASRTSRATYGYTF. The CDR3 nucleotides are TGTGCCAGTAGGACGTCCAGGGCCACCTATGGCTACACCTTC.

The rearrangement uses TRBV19 and TRBJ2-5; no firm D call. The better agreement between TRBJ2-7 and the DNA end casts doubt on the J call. The V gene's germline CDR1 is LNHDA and CDR2 SQIVND (reference sequence). This CDR3 has 11 amino acids. The CDR3 DNA sequence: TGTGCCAGTAGTAACAGCTACGAGCAGTACTTC. Amino acids: CASSNSYEQYF.

This chain links TRBV4-2 with TRBJ1-2; 9 bases match TRBD1. The germline V gene has CDR1 LGHNA and CDR2 YNFKEQ. The CDR3 runs to 16 residues. V was clipped by 3 bases and J by 4 bases; unmatched bases: 9. The CDR3, as DNA: TGTGCCAGCAGCCAGGTGGGGGGACAGGGTGCCTATGGCTACACCTTC. It encodes CASSQVGGQGAYGYTF.

The chain recombines TRBV19 with TRBJ2-7; the D gene is possibly TRBD1 (6 bases). Per the germline V gene, CDR1 is LNHDA and CDR2 is SQIVND (reference sequence). CDR3 length: 16 residues. V gave up 3 bases and J gave up 4 bases, with 19 bases separating them. CDR3 in amino acids: CASSMTRGIPPYEQYF. The DNA of the CDR3 is TGTGCCAGTAGTATGACAAGGGGGATTCCTCCTTACGAGCAGTACTTC.

The rearrangement links TRBV19 to TRBJ1-1, with 7 bases fitting TRBD1. The J segment lost 2 bases and the V segment lost 5 bases, leaving 8 bases of the junction unmatched. Germline lookup yields CDR1 LNHDA and CDR2 SQIVND (reference sequence). The CDR3 spans 15 residues. The DNA for the CDR3 is TGTGCCAGTAGTCCTCTACAGGGGAGCAACACTGAAGCTTTCTTT. Its protein is CASSPLQGSNTEAFF.